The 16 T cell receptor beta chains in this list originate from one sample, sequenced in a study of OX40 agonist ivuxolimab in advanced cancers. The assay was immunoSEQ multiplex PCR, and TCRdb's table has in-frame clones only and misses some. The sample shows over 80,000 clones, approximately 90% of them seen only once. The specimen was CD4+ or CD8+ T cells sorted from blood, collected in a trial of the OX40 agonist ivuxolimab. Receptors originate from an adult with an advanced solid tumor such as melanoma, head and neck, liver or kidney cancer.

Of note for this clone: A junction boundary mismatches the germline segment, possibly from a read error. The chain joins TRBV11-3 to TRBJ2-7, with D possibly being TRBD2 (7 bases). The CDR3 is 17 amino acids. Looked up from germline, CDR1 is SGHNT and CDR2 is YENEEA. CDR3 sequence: CVSSSRGGGLRSYEQYF. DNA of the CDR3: TGTGTCAGCAGCTCCAGGGGAGGGGGTCTCCGCTCCTACGAGCAGTACTTC. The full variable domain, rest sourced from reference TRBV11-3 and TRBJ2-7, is EAGVVQSPRYKIIEKKQPVAFWCNPISGHNTLYWYLQNLGQGPELLIRYENEEAVDDSQLPKDRFSAERLKGVDSTLKIQPAELGDSAVYLCVSSSRGGGLRSYEQYFGPGTRLTVT.

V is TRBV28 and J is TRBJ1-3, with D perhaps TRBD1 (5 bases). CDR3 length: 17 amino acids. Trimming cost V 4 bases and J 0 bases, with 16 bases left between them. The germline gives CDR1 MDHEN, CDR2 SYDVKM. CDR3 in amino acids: CASSSFDSPFSGNTIYF. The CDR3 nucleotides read TGTGCCAGCAGTTCCTTTGACAGCCCGTTCTCTGGAAACACCATATATTTT. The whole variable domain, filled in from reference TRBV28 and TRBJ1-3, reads DVKVTQSSRYLVKRTGEKVFLECVQDMDHENMFWYRQDPGLGLRLIYFSYDVKMKEKGDIPEGYSVSREKKERFSLILESASTNQTSMYLCASSSFDSPFSGNTIYFGEGSWLTVV.

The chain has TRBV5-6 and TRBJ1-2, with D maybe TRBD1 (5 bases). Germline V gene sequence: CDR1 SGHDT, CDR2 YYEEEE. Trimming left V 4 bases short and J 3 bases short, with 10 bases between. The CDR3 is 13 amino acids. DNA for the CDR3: TGTGCCAGCAGCCTCGGAGGGGACTATGGCTACACCTTC. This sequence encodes CASSLGGDYGYTF. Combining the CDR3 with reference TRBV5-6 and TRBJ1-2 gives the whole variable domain DAGVTQSPTHLIKTRGQQVTLRCSPKSGHDTVSWYQQALGQGPQFIFQYYEEEERQRGNFPDRFSGHQFPNYSSELNVNALLLGDSALYLCASSLGGDYGYTFGSGTRLTVV.

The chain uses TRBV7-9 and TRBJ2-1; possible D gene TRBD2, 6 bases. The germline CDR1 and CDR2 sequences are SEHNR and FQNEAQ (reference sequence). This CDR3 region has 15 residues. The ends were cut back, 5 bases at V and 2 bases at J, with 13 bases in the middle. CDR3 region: CASSPRLDAYNEQFF. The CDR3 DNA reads TGTGCCAGCAGCCCTAGACTAGACGCCTACAATGAGCAGTTCTTC.

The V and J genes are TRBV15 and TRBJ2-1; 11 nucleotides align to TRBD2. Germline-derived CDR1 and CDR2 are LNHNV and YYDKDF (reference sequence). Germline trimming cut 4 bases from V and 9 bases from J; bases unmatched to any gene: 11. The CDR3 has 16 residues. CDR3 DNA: TGTGCCACCAGCATCGGGACTAGCGGAGCCCGGGGTGAGCAGTTCTTC. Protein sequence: CATSIGTSGARGEQFF. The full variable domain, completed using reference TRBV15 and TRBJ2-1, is DAMVIQNPRYQVTQFGKPVTLSCSQTLNHNVMYWYQQKSSQAPKLLFHYYDKDFNNEADTPDNFQSRRPNTSFCFLDIRSPGLGDTAMYLCATSIGTSGARGEQFFGPGTRLTVL.

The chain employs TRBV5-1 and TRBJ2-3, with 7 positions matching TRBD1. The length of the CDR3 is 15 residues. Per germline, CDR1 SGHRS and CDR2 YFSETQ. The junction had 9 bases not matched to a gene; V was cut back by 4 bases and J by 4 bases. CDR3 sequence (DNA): TGCGCCAGCAGCCCCACAGGGGTTCTCCCAGATACGCAGTATTTT. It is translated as CASSPTGVLPDTQYF.

The CDR3 is CASLPGQGASGYTF. The DNA of the CDR3 is TGTGCCAGCCTTCCGGGACAGGGGGCGAGTGGCTACACCTTC. This sequence joins TRBV6-1 and TRBJ1-2; 12 positions match TRBD1. CDR3 size: 14 residues. V lost 8 bases, J lost 7 bases, and 8 bases stayed unmatched. CDR1 and CDR2 (germline): MNHNS, SASEGT.

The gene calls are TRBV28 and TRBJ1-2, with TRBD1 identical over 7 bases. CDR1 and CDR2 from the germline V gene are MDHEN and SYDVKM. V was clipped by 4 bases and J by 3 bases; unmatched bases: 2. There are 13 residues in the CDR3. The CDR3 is CASSSQGDYGYTF. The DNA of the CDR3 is TGTGCCAGCAGTTCCCAGGGGGACTATGGCTACACCTTC.

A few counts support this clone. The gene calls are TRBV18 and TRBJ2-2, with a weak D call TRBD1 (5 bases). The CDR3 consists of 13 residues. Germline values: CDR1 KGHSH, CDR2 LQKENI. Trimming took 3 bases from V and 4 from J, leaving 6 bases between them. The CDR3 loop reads CASSPQGTGELFF. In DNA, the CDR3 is TGTGCCAGCTCACCCCAGGGCACCGGGGAGCTGTTTTTT.

Here the CDR3 reads CATSTVAGWRYTQYF. DNA for the CDR3: TGTGCCACCAGCACTGTTGCGGGATGGCGATATACGCAGTATTTT. The V gene is TRBV15, the J gene TRBJ2-3, with D possibly TRBD2 on 6 matching bases. This CDR3 is built from 15 residues. The germline CDR1 and CDR2 sequences are LNHNV and YYDKDF (reference sequence). V gave up 4 bases and J gave up 7 bases, with 18 bases separating them.

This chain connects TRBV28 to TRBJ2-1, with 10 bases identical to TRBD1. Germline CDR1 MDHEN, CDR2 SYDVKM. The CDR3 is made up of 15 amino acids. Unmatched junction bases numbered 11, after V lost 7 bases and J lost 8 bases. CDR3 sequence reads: CASNKRQGARDEQFF. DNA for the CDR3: TGTGCCAGCAACAAAAGACAGGGGGCGCGCGATGAGCAGTTCTTC. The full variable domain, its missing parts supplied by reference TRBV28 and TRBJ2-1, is DVKVTQSSRYLVKRTGEKVFLECVQDMDHENMFWYRQDPGLGLRLIYFSYDVKMKEKGDIPEGYSVSREKKERFSLILESASTNQTSMYLCASNKRQGARDEQFFGPGTRLTVL.

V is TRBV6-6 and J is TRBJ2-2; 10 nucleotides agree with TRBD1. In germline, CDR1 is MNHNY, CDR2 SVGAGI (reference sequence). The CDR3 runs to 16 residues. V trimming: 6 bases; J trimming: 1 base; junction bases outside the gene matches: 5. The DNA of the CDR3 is TGTGCCAGCAGAAGACAGGGGGCGCAGAACACCGGGGAGCTGTTTTTT. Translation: CASRRQGAQNTGELFF.

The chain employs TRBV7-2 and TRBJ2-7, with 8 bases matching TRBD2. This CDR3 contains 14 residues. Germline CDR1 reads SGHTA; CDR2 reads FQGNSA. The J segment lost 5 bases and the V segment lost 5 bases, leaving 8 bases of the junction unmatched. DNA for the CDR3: TGTGCCAGCAGCCGAGGGACTAGGGAACACGAGCAGTACTTC. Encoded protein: CASSRGTREHEQYF.

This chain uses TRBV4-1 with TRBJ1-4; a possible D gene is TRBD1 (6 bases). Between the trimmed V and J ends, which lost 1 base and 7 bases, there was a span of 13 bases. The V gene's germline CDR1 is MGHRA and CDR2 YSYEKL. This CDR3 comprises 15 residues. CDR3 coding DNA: TGCGCCAGCAGCCAAGGCTTACAGGGAAGTGAAAAACTGTTTTTT. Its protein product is CASSQGLQGSEKLFF.

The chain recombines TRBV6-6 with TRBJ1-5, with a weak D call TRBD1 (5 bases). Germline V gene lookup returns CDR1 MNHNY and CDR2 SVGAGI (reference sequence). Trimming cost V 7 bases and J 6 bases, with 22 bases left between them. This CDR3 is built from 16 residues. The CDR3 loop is CASTSRGGERGQPQHF. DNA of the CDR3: TGTGCCAGCACCTCCCGGGGGGGGGAACGGGGTCAGCCCCAGCATTTT.

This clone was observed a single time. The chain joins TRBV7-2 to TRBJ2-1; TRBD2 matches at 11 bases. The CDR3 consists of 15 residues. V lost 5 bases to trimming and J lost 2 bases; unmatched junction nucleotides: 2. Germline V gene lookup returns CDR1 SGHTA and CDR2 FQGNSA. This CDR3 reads CASSRLAGPYNEQFF. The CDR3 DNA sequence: TGTGCCAGCAGCCGACTAGCGGGACCCTACAATGAGCAGTTCTTC.